Following are 11 T cell receptor beta chains from one sample sequenced in a study of T cells in Graves' hyperthyroidism and ophthalmopathy. Regions amplified from RNA transcripts were the TCR beta CDR3 regions. Using the HTBI primer set, a first-round RT-PCR was run on the TCR CDR3. TCRdb called the multiplex PCR reads again in MiXCR, with one record for every CDR3 protein. The sample lists 550,000 to 650,000 distinct CDR3 sequences; 14% were seen once. The sequencing input was blood. All receptors derive from a middle-aged woman with Graves' hyperthyroidism.

This clonotype was observed a few times. The chain is built from TRBV28 and TRBJ2-7; D is perhaps TRBD1 or TRBD2 (5 bases each). The CDR3 extends over 13 amino acids. CDR1 MDHEN and CDR2 SYDVKM come from the germline V gene. V was trimmed by 7 bases and J by 5 bases, leaving 15 bases between them. CDR3 amino acids: CASNPGTTDEQYF. CDR3 bases: TGTGCCAGCAACCCCGGGACCACCGACGAGCAGTACTTC.

This clonotype was observed many times. The chain carries TRBV27 and TRBJ1-5; tentative D call: TRBD1 (6 bases). CDR1 and CDR2 (germline): MNHEY, SMNVEV (reference sequence). Between the trimmed V and J ends, which lost 5 bases and 6 bases, there was a span of 14 bases. This CDR3 is 14 amino acids long. For the CDR3, the DNA is TGTGCCAGCAGTATAACAGGGTTTGCTCAGCCCCAGCATTTT. Translated: CASSITGFAQPQHF.

Points on this clonotype: One end of the junction varies from germline; a read error may be responsible. CDR3 coding DNA: TGTGCCAGCAGTTTGGCGGGAGCTAACTACGAGCGGTACTTC. Encoded protein: CASSLAGANYERYF. The chain uses TRBV28 and TRBJ2-7, with 7 bases aligning to TRBD2. Germline V gene lookup returns CDR1 MDHEN and CDR2 SYDVKM. CDR3 length: 14 amino acids.

This clonotype showed up just a few times. This chain connects TRBV3-1 to TRBJ2-3; 9 bases are shared with TRBD2. The junction had 8 bases not matched to a gene; V was cut back by 1 base and J by 6 bases. Germline lookup yields CDR1 LGHDT and CDR2 YNNKEL (reference sequence). The CDR3 extends over 16 amino acids. This CDR3 reads CASSQGAGGPSDTQYF. CDR3 DNA sequence: TGTGCCAGCAGCCAAGGTGCGGGAGGGCCGTCGGATACGCAGTATTTT.

The sample holds many counts of this clonotype. Sequence at one end of the junction differs from germline and may be a read error. This chain joins TRBV5-1 and TRBJ2-1; 12 nucleotides match TRBD2. This CDR3 contains 16 residues. Germline V gene lookup returns CDR1 SGHRS and CDR2 YFSETQ. CDR3 nucleotide sequence: TGTGCCAGCAGCTTGGAGACTAGCGGGAGCTACAATGAGCAGTTCTTC. It specifies CASSLETSGSYNEQFF.

The table lists this clonotype with many counts. The rearrangement links TRBV7-3 to TRBJ2-5; TRBD2 matches 7 bases. Unmatched junction bases numbered 7, after V lost 4 bases and J lost 5 bases. The CDR3 is 14 amino acids. CDR1 SGHTA and CDR2 FQGTGA come from the germline V gene. The CDR3 DNA is TGTGCCAGCAGCTACCCTGGGAGGGATGAGACCCAGTACTTC. Amino acid sequence: CASSYPGRDETQYF.

Ten or more counts support this clonotype. CDR3 bases: TGCAGTGCTCCGGGACTAGCGGGAATCAGTGAGCAGTTCTTC. Translation: CSAPGLAGISEQFF. V is TRBV20-1 and J is TRBJ2-1, with 13 bases matching TRBD2. V trimming: 5 bases; J trimming: 9 bases; junction bases outside the gene matches: 7. In germline, CDR1 is DFQATT, CDR2 SNEGSKA (reference sequence). This CDR3 is 14 amino acids long.

The chain employs TRBV20-1 and TRBJ2-2, with D hard to call. The CDR3 runs 16 residues. Trimming cost V 0 bases and J 0 bases, with 11 bases left between them. CDR1 is DFQATT, CDR2 SNEGSKA, per germline (reference sequence). Written as DNA, the CDR3 is TGCAGTGCTAGAGATCCGTCCACAGCGAACACCGGGGAGCTGTTTTTT. The encoded protein is CSARDPSTANTGELFF.

The chain links TRBV2 to TRBJ1-5, with a possible D match to TRBD1 (6 bases). The CDR3 spans 14 residues. Trimming stripped 11 bases from V and 3 bases from J, with 17 bases between. CDR1 and CDR2 from the germline V gene are SNHLY and FYNNEI. CDR3 residues: CAGTLTGPNQPQHF. In nucleotides, the CDR3 is TGTGCCGGCACATTGACAGGACCCAATCAGCCCCAGCATTTT. Variable domain in full (rest from reference TRBV2 and TRBJ1-5): EPEVTQTPSHQVTQMGQEVILRCVPISNHLYFYWYRQILGQKVEFLVSFYNNEISEKSEIFDDQFSVERPDGSNFTLKIRSTKLEDSAMYFCAGTLTGPNQPQHFGDGTRLSIL.

This clonotype was counted ten times or more. The rearrangement links TRBV2 to TRBJ2-1; D not certain. The CDR3 covers 16 residues. V dropped 6 bases and J dropped 2 bases, with 17 bases sitting between them. The germline CDR1 and CDR2 sequences are SNHLY and FYNNEI. CDR3 in amino acids: CASSPGYAATYNEQFF. The CDR3 DNA sequence: TGTGCCAGCAGCCCTGGTTATGCGGCAACCTACAATGAGCAGTTCTTC.

This clonotype turned up a few times. This chain uses TRBV9 with TRBJ2-7; tentative D call: TRBD2 (5 bases). Germline loops: CDR1 SGDLS, CDR2 YYNGEE. The CDR3 runs to 14 residues. Deletions cut 0 bases from V and 2 bases from J, with 9 bases between. CDR3 residues: CASSVGGAAYEQYF. The DNA for the CDR3 is TGTGCCAGCAGCGTAGGAGGAGCGGCCTACGAGCAGTACTTC.